A selection of T cell receptor beta chains follows, all from one sample in a study of shared T cell receptors in the human thymus. Sequenced by immunoSEQ multiplex PCR; TCRdb stores in-frame clones only, minus some. The sample holds over 650,000 clones; more than 70% are singletons and the top ten take just under 0.0095%. These same records also appear under a second study, on human thymus T cells.

The material sequenced was thymocytes. The receptors here all came from a boy under two years old with a congenital heart defect. Each CDR3 is given without its conserved first and last residue. Fields, in order: V gene, J gene, CDR3 protein.

TRBV6-1	TRBJ2-5	ASSDNRIAKETQY
TRBV19	TRBJ2-7	ASSSKMEGQDSYEQY
TRBV18	TRBJ1-2	ASSPGGYQAYGYT
TRBV9	TRBJ2-7	ASNPTGANYYEQY
TRBV28	TRBJ1-1	ASSTWDRSNTEAF
TRBV5-4	TRBJ2-5	ASSRSGQETQY
TRBV7-8	TRBJ1-2	ASSSSETGGDYGYT
TRBV7-9	TRBJ2-1	ASSFFARNNEQF
TRBV5-6	TRBJ1-2	ASSWPDYHYGYT
TRBV9	TRBJ2-3	ASSVSAGGRMENTDTQY
TRBV27	TRBJ1-5	ASSRNGQDNQPQH
TRBV5-4	TRBJ2-3	ASSLAFGYGGFVDTQY
TRBV4-1	TRBJ2-1	ASSRDSNWEQF
TRBV6-1	TRBJ1-1	ASSVLDRMHTEAF
TRBV19	TRBJ1-5	ASSFRGHNNQPQH
TRBV6-4	TRBJ2-7	ASTGGREGLYEQY
TRBV25-1	TRBJ1-1	ASSEETGSIMNTEAF
TRBV12-5	TRBJ2-1	AAPGGSVGEQF
TRBV5-1	TRBJ2-1	ASSVGLAGDNEQF
TRBV5-1	TRBJ2-7	ASSFAYLSSGAYEQY
TRBV27	TRBJ2-2	ASSASPAHTGELF
TRBV4-1	TRBJ1-5	ASSQRTGNDQPQH
TRBV6-1	TRBJ2-1	ASSENLQGIVQF